This TCR beta chain is drawn from a study of T cell responses to AZD1222 COVID-19 vaccine. Study context: Second-dose timings of about 4 or about 12 weeks were pooled.

This clone was seen just once. No antigen is known for it. The CDR3 is 13 residues long. CDR1 is SGHAT, CDR2 FQNNGV, per germline. V shed 2 bases and J shed 6 bases, with 8 bases lying between them. TCRdb keeps only in-frame clones here, not all; method: immunoSEQ multiplex PCR. The sample records 90,000 to 150,000 clones, about 90% being singletons. Study conclusions and caveats: In all cases, repertoires were sampled only after the peak T cell response.

This sample comprised peripheral blood, obtained on day 0 of AZD1222 vaccination. The chain links TRBV11-2 to TRBJ1-5; D remains ambiguous. This receptor was taken from an adult in good health. In DNA, the CDR3 is TGTGCCAGCAGCTTATCCTCCAGTCAGCCCCAGCATTTT. This translates into CASSLSSSQPQHF. Full variable domain (outside the CDR3, taken from reference TRBV11-2 and TRBJ1-5): EAGVAQSPRYKIIEKRQSVAFWCNPISGHATLYWYQQILGQGPKLLIQFQNNGVVDDSQLPKDRFSAERLKGVDSTLKIQPAKLEDSAVYLCASSLSSSQPQHFGDGTRLSIL.